This T cell receptor beta chain was recorded in a study of T cells in Graves' hyperthyroidism and ophthalmopathy. The study, taken as a whole, reports: The majority of expanded thyroid clonotypes above 0.001 also appeared in blood.

It was RNA transcripts that yielded the amplified TCR beta CDR3 regions. An initial round of RT-PCR targeting the TCR CDR3 relied on the HTBI primer set. TCRdb processed the multiplex PCR reads anew with MiXCR; each CDR3 protein has one entry. The sample carries more than 250,000 distinct CDR3 sequences, approximately 14% recorded once. Remarks on this clonotype: Its antigen is unknown.

The germline V gene encodes CDR1 KGHDR and CDR2 SFDVKD. CDR3 length: 14 amino acids. V was pared by 7 bases and J by 4 bases, with 4 bases of the junction left unmatched. Patients aged 18 to 65 had newly diagnosed hyperthyroidism lasting under 2 months. Orbital computed tomography, thyroid ultrasound, serum thyroxine and TRAb, and clinical symptoms together informed the diagnoses. The clonotype originates from a woman between 50 and 59 years old with Graves' hyperthyroidism that later progressed to Graves' ophthalmopathy. V and J are TRBV24-1 and TRBJ1-5, with TRBD1 identical over 9 bases. The sequenced sample consisted of blood. As DNA, the CDR3 is TGTGCCACCAGCCTAGGACAGGGGAATCAGCCCCAGCATTTT. Translation: CATSLGQGNQPQHF.